A selection of T cell receptor beta chains follows, all from one sample in a study of T-cell reconstitution after alpha-beta-depleted transplantation in children. TCRdb reprocessed the PCR reads via MiXCR and lists one record per CDR3 protein. The sample holds roughly 500,000 distinct CDR3 sequences, 8% to 11% seen once. Sequenced here: PBMCs, sampled before TCRalphabeta/CD19-depleted stem cell transplant. The receptors stem from a child aged 2 to 15 with inherited bone marrow failure, due to receive a stem cell transplant. CDR3s include the opening cysteine and the closing phenylalanine or tryptophan. The order of the fields is J gene, D gene, V gene, clone size, CDR3 protein, CDR3 DNA. A D gene is named only where the DNA matches it firmly. Clone size is not always given. Where it is, it says once, few, many or a class for expanded clones.

j_gene: TRBJ2-7
d_gene: .
v_gene: TRBV27
abundance: .
CDR3aa: CATAQGSHEQYF
CDR3nt: TGTGCCACCGCCCAGGGGTCCCACGAGCAGTACTTC

j_gene: TRBJ2-7
d_gene: .
v_gene: TRBV5-1
abundance: many
CDR3aa: CASSRDGKTGEQYF
CDR3nt: TGCGCCAGCAGCCGGGACGGAAAGACGGGCGAGCAGTACTTC

j_gene: TRBJ2-4
d_gene: TRBD2
v_gene: TRBV29-1
abundance: .
CDR3aa: CSVVGGKNIQYF
CDR3nt: TGCAGCGTTGTGGGGGGGAAAAACATTCAGTACTTC

j_gene: TRBJ2-1
d_gene: .
v_gene: TRBV11-3
abundance: many
CDR3aa: CASSDSRNGEQFF
CDR3nt: TGTGCCAGCAGCGATAGTAGAAATGGTGAGCAGTTCTTC

j_gene: TRBJ2-1
d_gene: .
v_gene: TRBV7-9
abundance: many
CDR3aa: CASSPGLVTYNEQFF
CDR3nt: TGTGCCAGCAGCCCCGGACTCGTCACCTACAATGAGCAGTTCTTC

j_gene: TRBJ2-7
d_gene: TRBD2
v_gene: TRBV18
abundance: few
CDR3aa: CASSPRLAGGPDEQYF
CDR3nt: TGTGCCAGCTCACCACGACTAGCGGGAGGGCCGGACGAGCAGTACTTC

j_gene: TRBJ1-1
d_gene: .
v_gene: TRBV20-1
abundance: .
CDR3aa: CTTAGQGHTEAFF
CDR3nt: TGCACCACGGCGGGGCAAGGGCACACTGAAGCTTTCTTT

j_gene: TRBJ2-3
d_gene: .
v_gene: TRBV12-3/TRBV12-4
abundance: many
CDR3aa: CASSTGASGVTDTQYF
CDR3nt: TGTGCCAGCAGTACGGGGGCTAGCGGAGTAACAGATACGCAGTATTTT

j_gene: TRBJ2-1
d_gene: .
v_gene: TRBV29-1
abundance: many
CDR3aa: CSVGRGGFNNEQFF
CDR3nt: TGCAGCGTTGGGAGAGGGGGGTTTAATAATGAGCAGTTCTTC

j_gene: TRBJ2-1
d_gene: .
v_gene: TRBV20-1
abundance: many
CDR3aa: CSARDFRQYNEQFF
CDR3nt: TGCAGTGCTAGAGATTTTCGACAGTACAATGAGCAGTTCTTC

j_gene: TRBJ1-2
d_gene: .
v_gene: TRBV11-2
abundance: many
CDR3aa: CASSLDRGPYGYTF
CDR3nt: TGTGCCAGCAGCTTAGATCGCGGACCCTATGGCTACACCTTC

j_gene: TRBJ1-1
d_gene: .
v_gene: TRBV28
abundance: once
CDR3aa: CASSLVQDLGRNTEAFF
CDR3nt: TGTGCCAGCAGTTTAGTCCAGGACCTGGGGCGGAACACTGAAGCTTTCTTT

j_gene: TRBJ1-2
d_gene: TRBD1
v_gene: TRBV6-2/TRBV6-3
abundance: many
CDR3aa: CASSATGPTNYGYTF
CDR3nt: TGTGCCAGCAGTGCGACAGGGCCCACTAACTATGGCTACACCTTC

j_gene: TRBJ2-7
d_gene: TRBD2
v_gene: TRBV20-1
abundance: .
CDR3aa: CCARALGSVAGAYEQYF
CDR3nt: TGCTGTGCTAGAGCCCTGGGGTCCGTAGCGGGGGCCTACGAGCAGTACTTC

j_gene: TRBJ2-6
d_gene: .
v_gene: TRBV12-3/TRBV12-4
abundance: many
CDR3aa: CASSFSGSGANVLTF
CDR3nt: TGTGCCAGCAGTTTTTCAGGCTCTGGGGCCAACGTCCTGACTTTC

j_gene: TRBJ2-1
d_gene: .
v_gene: TRBV29-1
abundance: many
CDR3aa: CSVLGPTYNEQFF
CDR3nt: TGCAGCGTTCTCGGGCCCACCTACAATGAGCAGTTCTTC

j_gene: TRBJ2-7
d_gene: .
v_gene: TRBV7-2
abundance: many
CDR3aa: CASSWTTASYEQYF
CDR3nt: TGTGCCAGCAGCTGGACCACCGCTTCCTACGAGCAGTACTTC

j_gene: TRBJ2-7
d_gene: TRBD2
v_gene: TRBV20-1
abundance: many
CDR3aa: CSASAMTSANYEQYF
CDR3nt: TGCAGTGCTTCGGCCATGACTAGCGCTAACTACGAGCAGTACTTC

j_gene: TRBJ1-5
d_gene: .
v_gene: TRBV27
abundance: many
CDR3aa: CASSRRKSNQPQHF
CDR3nt: TGTGCCAGCAGTCGCAGGAAAAGCAATCAGCCCCAGCATTTT

j_gene: TRBJ2-3
d_gene: .
v_gene: TRBV12-3/TRBV12-4
abundance: many
CDR3aa: CASSSDSPGTQYF
CDR3nt: TGTGCCAGCAGTTCGGACTCTCCGGGTACGCAGTATTTT

j_gene: TRBJ2-1
d_gene: TRBD1
v_gene: TRBV10-3
abundance: many
CDR3aa: CAISDWDRTYNEQFF
CDR3nt: TGTGCCATCAGTGATTGGGACAGGACTTACAATGAGCAGTTCTTC

j_gene: TRBJ1-5
d_gene: .
v_gene: TRBV4-3
abundance: .
CDR3aa: CASSQDTGGGNQPQHF
CDR3nt: TGCGCCAGCAGCCAAGATACGGGGGGAGGGAATCAGCCCCAGCATTTT

j_gene: TRBJ2-1
d_gene: .
v_gene: TRBV12-3/TRBV12-4
abundance: many
CDR3aa: CASTMDPVYNEQFF
CDR3nt: TGTGCCAGCACCATGGACCCCGTTTACAATGAGCAGTTCTTC

j_gene: TRBJ1-1
d_gene: .
v_gene: TRBV6-6
abundance: many
CDR3aa: CASITGTNTEAFF
CDR3nt: TGTGCCAGCATAACAGGGACGAACACTGAAGCTTTCTTT

j_gene: TRBJ2-1
d_gene: .
v_gene: TRBV29-1
abundance: many
CDR3aa: CSVATAPIGGNEQFF
CDR3nt: TGCAGCGTCGCGACAGCCCCCATAGGGGGGAATGAGCAGTTCTTC

j_gene: TRBJ2-2
d_gene: TRBD1
v_gene: TRBV3-1
abundance: many
CDR3aa: CASSVRQGVRGELFF
CDR3nt: TGTGCCAGCAGCGTACGACAGGGAGTACGGGGGGAGCTGTTTTTT

j_gene: TRBJ1-3
d_gene: .
v_gene: TRBV12-3/TRBV12-4
abundance: few
CDR3aa: CASSFAASGNTIYF
CDR3nt: TGTGCCAGCAGTTTCGCAGCCTCTGGAAACACCATATATTTT

j_gene: TRBJ2-7
d_gene: .
v_gene: TRBV27
abundance: many
CDR3aa: CASSYSAGQESYEQYF
CDR3nt: TGTGCCAGCAGTTACTCCGCGGGGCAGGAAAGCTACGAGCAGTACTTC

j_gene: TRBJ2-7
d_gene: TRBD2
v_gene: TRBV7-2
abundance: many
CDR3aa: CASSLGSGRAYEQYF
CDR3nt: TGTGCCAGCAGCTTAGGCAGCGGGAGGGCCTACGAGCAGTACTTC

j_gene: TRBJ2-7
d_gene: TRBD1
v_gene: TRBV6-5
abundance: .
CDR3aa: CASSYRTGASASYEQYF
CDR3nt: TGTGCCAGCAGTTATCGGACAGGGGCGTCGGCCTCCTACGAGCAGTACTTC

j_gene: TRBJ1-1
d_gene: TRBD1
v_gene: TRBV7-9
abundance: many
CDR3aa: CASTPDRVNTEAFF
CDR3nt: TGTGCCAGCACCCCGGACAGGGTGAACACTGAAGCTTTCTTT

j_gene: TRBJ2-7
d_gene: .
v_gene: TRBV4-2
abundance: many
CDR3aa: CASSQVVQATYEQYF
CDR3nt: TGTGCCAGCAGCCAAGTAGTACAGGCCACCTACGAGCAGTACTTC

j_gene: TRBJ2-2
d_gene: TRBD2
v_gene: TRBV19
abundance: .
CDR3aa: CACFSGRAPGELFF
CDR3nt: TGTGCCTGCTTTAGCGGGAGGGCCCCCGGGGAGCTGTTTTTT

j_gene: TRBJ2-3
d_gene: TRBD1
v_gene: TRBV27
abundance: few
CDR3aa: CASSSRQGIYTDTQYF
CDR3nt: TGTGCCAGCAGTTCGCGACAGGGGATTTACACAGATACGCAGTATTTT

j_gene: TRBJ2-1
d_gene: .
v_gene: TRBV2
abundance: many
CDR3aa: CASSERFSGSSYNEQFF
CDR3nt: TGTGCCAGCAGTGAACGGTTTTCTGGAAGCTCCTACAATGAGCAGTTCTTC

j_gene: TRBJ1-2
d_gene: .
v_gene: TRBV18
abundance: .
CDR3aa: CASSPLGAKIYGYTF
CDR3nt: TGTGCCAGCTCACCACTCGGGGCCAAGATATATGGCTACACCTTC

j_gene: TRBJ2-1
d_gene: TRBD2
v_gene: TRBV12-3/TRBV12-4
abundance: many
CDR3aa: CASSFGSGTTDYNEQFF
CDR3nt: TGTGCCAGCAGTTTCGGTTCTGGGACTACCGATTACAATGAGCAGTTCTTC

j_gene: TRBJ2-7
d_gene: .
v_gene: TRBV4-3
abundance: many
CDR3aa: CASSYIRRGEQYF
CDR3nt: TGCGCCAGCAGCTATATACGGAGGGGCGAGCAGTACTTC

j_gene: TRBJ2-1
d_gene: .
v_gene: TRBV24-1
abundance: few
CDR3aa: CATSDLWGRGSYNEQFF
CDR3nt: TGTGCCACCAGTGATTTGTGGGGCAGGGGCTCCTACAATGAGCAGTTCTTC

j_gene: TRBJ2-1
d_gene: TRBD2
v_gene: TRBV20-1
abundance: few
CDR3aa: CSARGGLAPNEQFF
CDR3nt: TGCAGTGCTAGAGGAGGACTAGCCCCTAATGAGCAGTTCTTC

j_gene: TRBJ2-5
d_gene: TRBD2
v_gene: TRBV4-3
abundance: .
CDR3aa: CASSQEWDYEETQYF
CDR3nt: TGCGCCAGCAGCCAAGAATGGGACTATGAGGAGACCCAGTACTTC

j_gene: TRBJ2-7
d_gene: .
v_gene: TRBV6-2/TRBV6-3
abundance: few
CDR3aa: CASSSHSGYEQYF
CDR3nt: TGTGCCAGCAGTAGCCATAGCGGCTACGAGCAGTACTTC

j_gene: TRBJ2-1
d_gene: .
v_gene: TRBV12-3/TRBV12-4
abundance: few
CDR3aa: CASSEVSYNEQFF
CDR3nt: TGTGCCAGCAGTGAAGTCTCCTACAATGAGCAGTTCTTC

j_gene: TRBJ1-2
d_gene: .
v_gene: TRBV9
abundance: few
CDR3aa: CASSVGGRPIYGYTF
CDR3nt: TGTGCCAGCAGCGTAGGAGGCAGGCCTATCTATGGCTACACCTTC

j_gene: TRBJ2-7
d_gene: TRBD1
v_gene: TRBV24-1
abundance: many
CDR3aa: CATSDPGTDSLEQYF
CDR3nt: TGTGCCACCAGTGATCCCGGGACAGACTCCTTGGAGCAGTACTTC

j_gene: TRBJ2-1
d_gene: TRBD1
v_gene: TRBV27
abundance: .
CDR3aa: CASSLGDRGRTYNEQFF
CDR3nt: TGTGCCAGCAGTTTAGGGGACAGGGGGCGTACCTACAATGAGCAGTTCTTC

j_gene: TRBJ2-3
d_gene: TRBD2
v_gene: TRBV20-1
abundance: many
CDR3aa: CSAKGLAVTDTQYF
CDR3nt: TGCAGTGCTAAGGGACTAGCGGTCACAGATACGCAGTATTTT

j_gene: TRBJ1-1
d_gene: TRBD1
v_gene: TRBV6-2/TRBV6-3
abundance: many
CDR3aa: CASSYPRQGASLLTEAFF
CDR3nt: TGTGCCAGCAGTTACCCGAGACAGGGGGCGAGTTTGCTCACTGAAGCTTTCTTT

j_gene: TRBJ1-1
d_gene: .
v_gene: TRBV29-1
abundance: many
CDR3aa: CSVEDRSRGAEAFF
CDR3nt: TGCAGCGTTGAAGATCGGTCCCGTGGTGCTGAAGCTTTCTTT

j_gene: TRBJ1-1
d_gene: .
v_gene: TRBV7-6
abundance: .
CDR3aa: CASRDPRGTEAFF
CDR3nt: TGTGCCAGCAGGGACCCAAGAGGTACTGAAGCTTTCTTT

j_gene: TRBJ2-1
d_gene: TRBD2
v_gene: TRBV3-1
abundance: many
CDR3aa: CASSQGRLGGGEQFF
CDR3nt: TGTGCCAGCAGCCAAGGCCGACTGGGGGGGGGTGAGCAGTTCTTC

j_gene: TRBJ2-3
d_gene: TRBD2
v_gene: TRBV12-3/TRBV12-4
abundance: .
CDR3aa: CASSLPTSGVVGDTQYF
CDR3nt: TGTGCCAGCAGTTTACCGACTAGCGGGGTGGTTGGAGATACGCAGTATTTT

j_gene: TRBJ2-7
d_gene: .
v_gene: TRBV29-1
abundance: many
CDR3aa: CSVEFDTNYEQYF
CDR3nt: TGCAGCGTTGAATTTGACACCAACTACGAGCAGTACTTC

j_gene: TRBJ1-5
d_gene: TRBD1
v_gene: TRBV20-1
abundance: many
CDR3aa: CSARDWDRGFNQPQHF
CDR3nt: TGCAGTGCTAGAGATTGGGACAGGGGTTTCAATCAGCCCCAGCATTTT

j_gene: TRBJ2-1
d_gene: .
v_gene: TRBV7-9
abundance: .
CDR3aa: CASSLEIRGVNEQFF
CDR3nt: TGTGCCAGCAGCTTAGAGATCCGGGGTGTCAATGAGCAGTTCTTC

j_gene: TRBJ2-1
d_gene: .
v_gene: TRBV29-1
abundance: many
CDR3aa: CSVVGHTNNEQFF
CDR3nt: TGCAGCGTTGTCGGGCATACGAACAATGAGCAGTTCTTC

j_gene: TRBJ2-3
d_gene: TRBD1
v_gene: TRBV23-1
abundance: few
CDR3aa: CATRGRRGSTDTQYF
CDR3nt: TGCGCCACCAGGGGACGCAGGGGGAGCACAGATACGCAGTATTTT

j_gene: TRBJ2-3
d_gene: TRBD2
v_gene: TRBV5-1
abundance: many
CDR3aa: CASSLVSSGSTRTDTQYF
CDR3nt: TGCGCCAGCAGCTTGGTTTCTAGCGGGAGTACGAGAACAGATACGCAGTATTTT

j_gene: TRBJ2-1
d_gene: TRBD1
v_gene: TRBV6-5
abundance: few
CDR3aa: CASTSRQGGEQFF
CDR3nt: TGTGCCAGCACTTCCAGACAGGGCGGTGAGCAGTTCTTC

j_gene: TRBJ1-5
d_gene: .
v_gene: TRBV20-1
abundance: many
CDR3aa: CSARGASNQPQHF
CDR3nt: TGCAGTGCTAGAGGGGCTAGCAATCAGCCCCAGCATTTT